The clone carrying this TCR beta chain was seen at least ten times. Tregs were sorted as CD4+CD25+CD127-/low cells. TCRdb re-called the 5' RACE reads with MiXCR, one entry per CDR3 protein. The sample contains 9,500 to 14,000 distinct CDR3 sequences, over 25% of which appear only once. This sequence originates from a female donor with breast cancer. Specimen: Tregs sorted from a lymph node.

This CDR3 reads CASSPGTGSYNEQFF. The DNA of the CDR3 is TGCGCCAGTTCCCCCGGGACAGGGTCCTACAATGAGCAGTTCTTC. The V gene is TRBV10-2, the J gene TRBJ2-1, with 9 bases aligning to TRBD1. This CDR3 spans 15 amino acids. In germline, CDR1 is WSHSY, CDR2 SAAADI. The trim removed 9 bases at V and 1 base at J, leaving 7 bases unmatched.